The 21 T cell receptor beta chains presented below share a single source sample, sequenced in a study of blood T cell repertoires in COVID-19. Measured with immunoSEQ multiplex PCR; TCRdb has only the in-frame clones, and not every one. The sample holds about 180,000 clones, about 88% seen once. Material for sequencing was peripheral blood. These receptors all stem from a woman in her 30s with active or convalescent COVID-19.

The chain recombines TRBV6-5 with TRBJ2-7, with D possibly matching TRBD2 (6 bases). CDR1 and CDR2 from the germline V gene are MNHEY and SVGAGI. The V gene lost 8 bases and the J gene lost 3 bases, with 14 bases spanning the gap. This CDR3 spans 13 amino acids. In nucleotides, the CDR3 is TGTGCCAGCGGCCCGGGAGCCCACTACGAGCAGTACTTC. It yields the protein CASGPGAHYEQYF.

The genes are TRBV12-3 or TRBV12-4 and TRBJ1-2, with D possibly matching TRBD1 (5 bases). The CDR3 length is 13 residues. V lost 5 bases and J lost 8, with 15 bases in between. CDR3 sequence: CASSSRGGYGYTF. The CDR3 DNA reads TGTGCCAGCAGTAGCCGCGGGGGATACGGCTACACCTTC.

The chain carries TRBV10-3 and TRBJ2-3; 12 bases are shared with TRBD2. Germline-derived CDR1 and CDR2 are ENHRY and SYGVKD. After removal of 1 base from V and 4 bases from J, the junction contained 3 bases not matched to a gene. The CDR3 runs 16 residues. The CDR3 sequence: CAISEWRTSGADTQYF. The CDR3 DNA reads as TGTGCCATCAGTGAGTGGCGGACTAGCGGGGCAGATACGCAGTATTTT.

V gene TRBV28 combines with J gene TRBJ2-7; D not certain. This CDR3 has 10 residues. Trimming took off 10 bases at V and 3 bases at J, with 7 bases between the two ends. The germline V gene has CDR1 MDHEN and CDR2 SYDVKM. The CDR3 loop reads CATSYYEQYF. CDR3 nucleotides: TGTGCCACCTCCTACTACGAGCAGTACTTC.

V is TRBV5-6 and J is TRBJ1-6, with 8 positions matching TRBD1. V gave up 0 bases and J gave up 9 bases; unmatched junction bases: 8. The germline V gene encodes CDR1 SGHDT and CDR2 YYEEEE. The CDR3 is made up of 16 amino acids. CDR3 coding DNA: TGTGCCAGCAGCTTGGACGGGACAGGCGATGGTTCACCCCTCCACTTT. It encodes CASSLDGTGDGSPLHF.

This clone was seen once. The V call is TRBV28, the J call TRBJ1-6; no reliable D call. In germline, CDR1 is MDHEN, CDR2 SYDVKM. The CDR3 is 16 residues long. The V end was cut by 6 bases, the J end by 0 bases, with 12 bases between. For the CDR3, the DNA is TGTGCCAGCAGAAACAGATTGAGCTCCTATAATTCACCCCTCCACTTT. Its translation: CASRNRLSSYNSPLHF.

V usage is TRBV19 and J usage is TRBJ1-2; D is undetermined. The CDR3 totals 14 residues. Trimming left V 4 bases short and J 2 bases short, with 11 bases between. Germline lookup yields CDR1 LNHDA and CDR2 SQIVND (reference sequence). CDR3 nucleotides: TGTGCCAGTAGTAAACTGACGGGAAACTATGGCTACACCTTC. Encoded protein: CASSKLTGNYGYTF.

The gene calls are TRBV3-1 (or the pseudogene TRBV3-2) and TRBJ1-4; tentatively, D is TRBD1 (6 bases). The germline gives CDR1 LGHDT, CDR2 YNNKEL (reference sequence). The V end was cut by 5 bases, the J end by 7 bases, with 17 bases between. CDR3 size: 15 residues. CDR3 coding DNA: TGTGCCAGCAGCGTACGGACAGTACCCAGTGAAAAACTGTTTTTT. It specifies CASSVRTVPSEKLFF.

The chain uses TRBV28 and TRBJ2-6, with TRBD2 identical over 9 bases. The CDR3 extends over 15 amino acids. V dropped 4 bases and J dropped 12; count of bases not matched to a gene: 10. Per the germline V gene, CDR1 is MDHEN and CDR2 is SYDVKM. The CDR3 is CASSSPGLAQGVLTF. DNA of the CDR3: TGTGCCAGCAGTTCCCCGGGACTAGCACAGGGCGTCCTGACTTTC.

This clone was recorded once. This chain connects TRBV19 to TRBJ1-1, with 10 bases matching TRBD1. V lost 5 bases and J lost 4; bases outside the gene matches: 4. Germline V gene lookup returns CDR1 LNHDA and CDR2 SQIVND (reference sequence). The CDR3 is made up of 14 amino acids. The CDR3 loop reads CASSDRGPVTEAFF. In nucleotides, the CDR3 is TGTGCCAGTAGTGACAGGGGGCCGGTCACTGAAGCTTTCTTT.

The chain combines TRBV7-9 with TRBJ2-5, with 8 bases aligning to TRBD1. The length of the CDR3 is 17 residues. Germline V gene lookup returns CDR1 SEHNR and CDR2 FQNEAQ (reference sequence). J lost 2 bases, V lost 4 bases, and 12 bases had no gene match. The CDR3 protein is CASSSRRMTGEQETQYF. CDR3 bases: TGTGCCAGCAGCTCCAGACGAATGACAGGGGAGCAAGAGACCCAGTACTTC.

This clone appeared a few times. This chain links TRBV11-2 with TRBJ2-1; 13 nucleotides agree with TRBD2. Per the germline V gene, CDR1 is SGHAT and CDR2 is FQNNGV. With V trimmed by 0 bases and J by 3 bases, 2 bases remained unmatched. The CDR3 runs 17 residues. The CDR3 loop reads CASSLDRLAGGYNEQFF. For the CDR3, the DNA is TGTGCCAGCAGCTTAGATAGACTAGCGGGGGGCTACAATGAGCAGTTCTTC.

The J gene is TRBJ2-5, the V gene TRBV9; D is perhaps TRBD2 (5 bases). This CDR3 is 15 amino acids long. The V and J ends lost 0 bases and 5 bases respectively, with 14 bases between them. Germline V CDR1 and CDR2: SGDLS, YYNGEE. The CDR3 is CASSVGAGSHETQYF. In DNA form, the CDR3 reads TGTGCCAGCAGCGTAGGGGCGGGCAGCCACGAGACCCAGTACTTC.

The chain recombines TRBV28 with TRBJ1-4, with unresolved D. CDR3 size: 12 residues. Germline V gives CDR1 MDHEN, CDR2 SYDVKM. Trimming shortened V by 7 bases and J by 4 bases, and 7 bases separated the two germline ends. The CDR3 bases are TGTGCCAGCATGGACTTTAATGAAAAACTGTTTTTT. Residues: CASMDFNEKLFF.

The J gene is TRBJ2-1, the V gene TRBV9; 11 positions match TRBD2. Trimming cost V 0 bases and J 5 bases; bases outside gene matches: 1. CDR3 size: 15 residues. Germline CDR1 reads SGDLS; CDR2 reads YYNGEE. CDR3 nucleotide sequence: TGTGCCAGCAGCGTAGAACTAGCGGGAGACAATGAGCAGTTCTTC. It is translated as CASSVELAGDNEQFF.

This CDR3 is CASSYLRQGNEQFF. In nucleotides, the CDR3 is TGTGCCAGCAGTTACCTTCGACAGGGCAATGAGCAGTTCTTC. The chain combines TRBV6-5 with TRBJ2-1, with TRBD1 identical over 7 bases. The ends lost 2 bases at V and 6 bases at J; junction bases unmatched: 4. This CDR3 has 14 amino acids. CDR1 is MNHEY and CDR2 is SVGAGI in the germline V gene.

This sequence joins TRBV4-1 and TRBJ2-1, with D tentatively TRBD1 (6 bases). This CDR3 region has 17 residues. The V end was cut by 1 base, the J end by 12 bases, with 25 bases between. Germline V CDR1 and CDR2: MGHRA, YSYEKL. In DNA, the CDR3 is TGCGCCAGCAGCCAAGCGGGTCTGGGACAAGAAAAGGTGCGGCAGTTCTTC. Translating gives CASSQAGLGQEKVRQFF.

The V gene is TRBV12-3 or TRBV12-4, the J gene TRBJ2-7; perhaps TRBD1 as D (6 bases). The length of the CDR3 is 12 residues. Trimming shortened V by 3 bases and J by 6 bases, and 9 bases separated the two germline ends. The CDR3 protein is CASSFGQTEQYF. The CDR3 nucleotides read TGTGCCAGCAGTTTTGGACAGACCGAGCAGTACTTC.

The chain recombines TRBV28 with TRBJ1-3; D not resolved. This CDR3 is built from 12 residues. V lost 6 bases to trimming and J lost 7 bases, with 10 bases between them. The germline V gene has CDR1 MDHEN and CDR2 SYDVKM. This chain's CDR3 is CASRQNGNTIYF. CDR3 nucleotides: TGTGCCAGCAGACAAAACGGGAACACCATATATTTT.

The chain has TRBV30 and TRBJ1-3; 7 bases are shared with TRBD1. There are 16 residues in the CDR3. Trimming took 0 bases from V and 1 from J; bases not matched to a gene: 6. Germline V gene lookup returns CDR1 GTSNPN and CDR2 SVGIG (reference sequence). The CDR3 nucleotides read TGTGCCTGGAGTGTAGGGGGCCTCAGGTCTGGAAACACCATATATTTT. Translated, it gives CAWSVGGLRSGNTIYF.

This chain's CDR3 is CASTRTGVNTEAFF. CDR3 coding DNA: TGTGCCAGTACCAGGACAGGAGTGAACACTGAAGCTTTCTTT. The chain couples TRBV19 to TRBJ1-1; TRBD1 aligns across 7 bases. The CDR3 covers 14 residues. Per germline, CDR1 LNHDA and CDR2 SQIVND (reference sequence). J lost 0 bases, V lost 7 bases, and 5 bases had no gene match.